This T cell receptor (beta chain) was recovered during a study of control samples from healthy donors and cancer patients. Trimming stripped 5 bases from V and 4 bases from J, with 15 bases between. The CDR3 sequence is 14 residues long. Germline CDR1 reads SGHRS; CDR2 reads YFSETQ. Sequencing was performed with immunoSEQ multiplex PCR; in TCRdb, only in-frame clones are kept and a portion is missing. The sample holds fewer than 150,000 clones, less than 95% seen once. Material: blood. This chain uses TRBV5-1 with TRBJ1-1, with TRBD1 as a possible D gene (6 bases). The TCR comes from a man aged 18 to 29 in good health. The CDR3 region has the DNA TGCGCCAGCAGGGGAACAGGGTCGCTCACTGAAGCTTTCTTT. This translates into CASRGTGSLTEAFF.